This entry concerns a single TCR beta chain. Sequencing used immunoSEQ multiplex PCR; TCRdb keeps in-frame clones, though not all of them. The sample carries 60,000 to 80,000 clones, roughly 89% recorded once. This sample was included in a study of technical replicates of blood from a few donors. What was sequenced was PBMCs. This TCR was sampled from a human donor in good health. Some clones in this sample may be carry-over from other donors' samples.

CDR3: CASSQGAGNEQFF. As DNA, the CDR3 is TGCGCCAGCAGCCAGGGGGCAGGAAATGAGCAGTTCTTC. The chain has TRBV4-1 and TRBJ2-1; D is perhaps TRBD1 (6 bases). Germline V gives CDR1 MGHRA, CDR2 YSYEKL. Trimming removed 3 bases at V and 7 bases at J, with 10 bases between. CDR3 length equals 13 residues.